The 8 T cell receptor beta chains given below trace back to one sample, sequenced in a study of shared clonotypes between healthy human individuals. The naive CD8 subset, CD45RO-negative cells positively selected for CCR7, excluded terminally differentiated effector memory CD45RA+ cells. Clones were read by immunoSEQ multiplex PCR, and TCRdb kept only the in-frame ones, dropping some. The data show over 2 million clones, roughly 95% seen once. Sample: naive CD8+ T cells sorted from blood. The receptors derive from a man in his late teens or twenties in good health.

The J gene is TRBJ2-7, the V gene TRBV5-1, with a tentative D call TRBD2 (6 bases). Trimming removed 4 bases from V and 4 bases from J, with 12 bases in between. The CDR3 has 13 residues. The germline CDR1 and CDR2 sequences are SGHRS and YFSETQ. The CDR3 spells CASSPGSAYEQYF. In DNA form, the CDR3 reads TGCGCCAGCAGCCCCGGGAGCGCGTACGAGCAGTACTTC.

This clone was counted between two and nine times. V gene TRBV7-9 combines with J gene TRBJ1-2; TRBD1 matches at 8 bases. Germline V CDR1 and CDR2: SEHNR, FQNEAQ (reference sequence). CDR3 length equals 13 residues. The J segment lost 5 bases and the V segment lost 5 bases, leaving 4 bases of the junction unmatched. CDR3: CASSLQGVYGYTF. The CDR3, as DNA: TGTGCCAGCAGCCTACAGGGGGTTTATGGCTACACCTTC.

The chain employs TRBV5-6 and TRBJ2-3; 7 bases align to TRBD2. The CDR3 spans 15 residues. CDR1 and CDR2 from the germline V gene are SGHDT and YYEEEE. Trimming at V came to 0 bases and at J to 1 base, leaving 2 bases not matched to a gene. CDR3 loop: CASSLEGGRTDTQYF. In DNA, the CDR3 is TGTGCCAGCAGCTTGGAGGGAGGGCGCACAGATACGCAGTATTTT.

CDR3 nucleotide sequence: TGTGCCAGCAGCCAAGATATTGGGGCAGTAAAGGCCCAGCATTTT. This codes for CASSQDIGAVKAQHF. This chain joins TRBV4-2 and TRBJ1-5; possible D gene TRBD1, 5 bases. The CDR3 totals 15 residues. Per germline, CDR1 LGHNA and CDR2 YNFKEQ. V was clipped by 0 bases and J by 11 bases, with 17 bases between them.

This chain joins TRBV7-6 and TRBJ2-5, with D possibly called TRBD1 or TRBD2 (5 bases each). Trimming stripped 2 bases from V and 4 bases from J, with 14 bases between. The CDR3 extends over 15 amino acids. CDR1 is SGHVS, CDR2 FNYEAQ, per germline. CDR3: CASSLYPGDRETQYF. The CDR3 region has the DNA TGTGCCAGCAGCTTATACCCCGGGGACCGAGAGACCCAGTACTTC.

V is TRBV4-1 and J is TRBJ2-5, with D perhaps TRBD1 (6 bases). Between the trimmed V and J ends, which lost 4 bases and 2 bases, there was a span of 14 bases. Looked up from germline, CDR1 is MGHRA and CDR2 is YSYEKL. The CDR3 contains 15 residues. Written as DNA, the CDR3 is TGCGCCAGCAGCCCCGGAGAGGGGGAGCAAGAGACCCAGTACTTC. Translating gives CASSPGEGEQETQYF.

The chain carries TRBV28 and TRBJ2-3; D remains unclear. The CDR3 contains 14 residues. The V gene's germline CDR1 is MDHEN and CDR2 SYDVKM. V was trimmed by 6 bases and J by 1 base, leaving 11 bases between them. CDR3 loop: CASSSLDGTDTQYF. The DNA for the CDR3 is TGTGCCAGCAGCTCCCTGGATGGCACAGATACGCAGTATTTT. The entire variable domain, with the rest obtained from reference TRBV28 and TRBJ2-3, is as follows: DVKVTQSSRYLVKRTGEKVFLECVQDMDHENMFWYRQDPGLGLRLIYFSYDVKMKEKGDIPEGYSVSREKKERFSLILESASTNQTSMYLCASSSLDGTDTQYFGPGTRLTVL.

This chain joins TRBV27 and TRBJ1-6, with 8 bases fitting TRBD1. Losses at the gene ends were 2 bases for V and 9 bases for J; bases not matched to a gene: 3. The CDR3 is 14 residues long. Germline loops: CDR1 MNHEY, CDR2 SMNVEV (reference sequence). The DNA for the CDR3 is TGTGCCAGCAGTTTAGACAGGGGTGGTTCACCCCTCCACTTT. This encodes CASSLDRGGSPLHF.